The T cell receptor (beta chain) under discussion was sequenced for a study of T cells in localized non-small cell lung cancer. Concerning this clone: No antigen is known for it.

The study's findings and limits: Clonality peaked in uninvolved adjacent lung rather than tumor. A single tumor region was sequenced, leaving heterogeneity possible. Appearances in adjacent lung were noted for a median about 50 of the top 100 tumor clones.

The germline gives CDR1 MGHRA, CDR2 YSYEKL. This CDR3 spans 16 amino acids. Losses at the gene ends were 0 bases for V and 6 bases for J; bases not matched to a gene: 7. Profiled with immunoSEQ multiplex PCR; TCRdb holds only in-frame clones, not every one. This sample carries over 1,500 clones, approximately 19% of them seen once, and the ten largest clones take around 18%. The sequence was collected from a male donor older than 55 with stage III squamous cell lung carcinoma. Sequences were derived from normal lung tissue next to the tumor, sampled before any cancer treatment. V and J are TRBV4-1 and TRBJ1-4; the match to TRBD1 covers 7 bases. The CDR3 DNA follows: TGCGCCAGCAGCCAAGAAAGAGGACAGGCTCATGAAAAACTGTTTTTT. Amino acids: CASSQERGQAHEKLFF.